The source of this TCR beta chain is a study of blood T cell repertoires in COVID-19. The protocol was immunoSEQ multiplex PCR, while the TCRdb copy is restricted to in-frame clones and leaves out a portion. Of 250,000 to 300,000 clones in the sample, approximately 87% were seen once. The V and J ends lost 3 bases and 4 bases, in that order; junction bases with no gene match: 9. Per the germline V gene, CDR1 is LNHNV and CDR2 is YYDKDF (reference sequence). CDR3 size: 16 residues. The sequence came from a man between 60 and 75 years old who had recovered from COVID-19. Sequencing input: peripheral blood. The V and J genes are TRBV15 and TRBJ1-1, with TRBD1 identical over 9 bases. The CDR3 sequence is CATSRRTGVGGTEAFF. Written as DNA, the CDR3 is TGTGCCACCAGCAGGCGGACAGGGGTTGGTGGCACTGAAGCTTTCTTT.